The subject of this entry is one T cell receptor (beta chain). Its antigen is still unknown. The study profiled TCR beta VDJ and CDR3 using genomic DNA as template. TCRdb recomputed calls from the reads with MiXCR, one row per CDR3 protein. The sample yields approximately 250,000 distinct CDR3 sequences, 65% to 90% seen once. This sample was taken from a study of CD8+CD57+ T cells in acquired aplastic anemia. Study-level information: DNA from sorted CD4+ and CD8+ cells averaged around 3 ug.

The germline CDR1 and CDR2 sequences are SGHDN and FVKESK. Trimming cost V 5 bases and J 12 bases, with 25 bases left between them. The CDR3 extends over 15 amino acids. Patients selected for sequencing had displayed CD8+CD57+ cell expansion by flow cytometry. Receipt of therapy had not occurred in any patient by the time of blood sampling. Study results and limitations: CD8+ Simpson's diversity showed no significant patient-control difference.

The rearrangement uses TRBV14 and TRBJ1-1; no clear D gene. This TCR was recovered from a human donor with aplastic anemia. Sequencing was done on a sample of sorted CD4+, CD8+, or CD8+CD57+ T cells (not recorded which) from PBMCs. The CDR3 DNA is TGTGCCAGCAGCTTACCGAGGACGGAGCACAATGCACCTTTCTTT. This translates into CASSLPRTEHNAPFF.